What follows are 28 T cell receptor beta chains derived from one specimen sequenced in a study of T cells in Graves' hyperthyroidism and ophthalmopathy. Amplification yielded TCR beta CDR3 regions, with RNA transcripts as the source. First-round RT-PCR with HTBI primers amplified the TCR CDR3 region. From the multiplex PCR reads, TCRdb called clonotypes with MiXCR, one entry per CDR3 protein. The sample includes 300,000 to 350,000 distinct CDR3 sequences, 15% to 20% of them seen just once. Sequencing was performed on blood. These receptors were obtained from a man aged 30 to 45 with Graves' hyperthyroidism.

This clonotype was seen at least ten times. The chain recombines TRBV28 with TRBJ1-1; TRBD1 matches at 8 bases. CDR3 length equals 16 residues. CDR1 MDHEN and CDR2 SYDVKM come from the germline V gene. V shed 5 bases and J 4 bases; nucleotides not matched to a gene: 12. In DNA, the CDR3 is TGTGCCAGCAGTACATGGACAGGGCGCTCTTCCACTGAAGCTTTCTTT. Protein sequence: CASSTWTGRSSTEAFF.

The CDR3 region is CASSHLEDREADTQYF. The CDR3 DNA sequence: TGTGCCAGCAGCCATTTAGAGGACAGGGAGGCAGATACGCAGTATTTT. V and J are TRBV7-9 and TRBJ2-3; 8 bases are a match to TRBD1. Germline trimming cut 5 bases from V and 4 bases from J; bases unmatched to any gene: 11. The germline gives CDR1 SEHNR, CDR2 FQNEAQ (reference sequence). This CDR3 region has 16 residues.

The chain combines TRBV7-9 with TRBJ2-5; 9 bases line up with TRBD1. This CDR3 has 16 amino acids. Germline V gene sequence: CDR1 SEHNR, CDR2 FQNEAQ (reference sequence). V was clipped by 3 bases and J by 4 bases; unmatched bases: 9. As DNA, the CDR3 is TGTGCCAGCAGCTTTGGGACAGGGCGACGGGGAGAGACCCAGTACTTC. Its protein is CASSFGTGRRGETQYF.

This clonotype showed up just a few times. CDR3 in amino acids: CSVDPGKRGQRGYTF. The CDR3 DNA reads TGCAGCGTTGACCCCGGTAAAAGGGGGCAGAGGGGCTACACCTTC. The genes are TRBV29-1 and TRBJ1-2; 7 bases fit TRBD1. The germline V gene encodes CDR1 SQVTM and CDR2 ANQGSEA. The junction had 15 bases not matched to a gene; V was cut back by 3 bases and J by 8 bases. The CDR3 is 15 residues long.

Ten or more counts support this clonotype. J is TRBJ2-7 and V is TRBV30, with TRBD2 as a possible D gene (6 bases). The CDR3 totals 13 residues. Germline V gene lookup returns CDR1 GTSNPN and CDR2 SVGIG (reference sequence). The V end was cut by 3 bases, the J end by 0 bases, with 9 bases between. CDR3 region: CAWRGGSSYEQYF. The CDR3 DNA sequence: TGTGCCTGGAGGGGGGGTAGCTCCTACGAGCAGTACTTC.

The table lists this clonotype with many counts. The chain recombines TRBV11-2 with TRBJ2-3, with D perhaps TRBD1 or TRBD2 (5 bases each). The CDR3 is 16 residues long. Looked up from germline, CDR1 is SGHAT and CDR2 is FQNNGV. V was clipped by 5 bases and J by 2 bases, with 17 bases between them. CDR3 region: CASSKRGRAFTDTQYF. CDR3 sequence (DNA): TGTGCCAGCAGCAAGAGGGGCAGAGCCTTCACAGATACGCAGTATTTT.

In its sample, this clonotype was seen many times. The chain employs TRBV18 and TRBJ1-1; 7 bases agree with TRBD1. Germline trimming cut 0 bases from V and 2 bases from J; bases unmatched to any gene: 3. The CDR3 has 15 amino acids. Germline V gives CDR1 KGHSH, CDR2 LQKENI. The CDR3: CASSPPNRGNTEAFF. CDR3 sequence (DNA): TGTGCCAGCTCACCACCGAACAGGGGTAACACTGAAGCTTTCTTT.

As regards this clonotype: This clone may be a read error of a much larger clone one base away. J is TRBJ1-1 and V is TRBV20-1, with no clear D. This CDR3 contains 13 residues. Germline CDR1 and CDR2: DFQATT and SNEGSKA (reference sequence). CDR3 nucleotide sequence: TGCAGTGCCAGCCTCTTCTTGAACACTGAAGGTTTCTTT. Its translation: CSASLFLNTEGFF.

This clonotype was found many times. V gene TRBV7-2 combines with J gene TRBJ2-1; 10 bases fit TRBD1. V trimming: 5 bases; J trimming: 3 bases; junction bases outside the gene matches: 7. Germline V gives CDR1 SGHTA, CDR2 FQGNSA. This CDR3 comprises 16 residues. CDR3 sequence: CASSRTGQGIYNEQFF. The CDR3 region has the DNA TGTGCCAGCAGCCGCACGGGACAGGGGATCTACAATGAGCAGTTCTTC.

This clonotype was counted many times. The J gene is TRBJ1-6, the V gene TRBV12-3 or TRBV12-4, with D unclear. This CDR3 has 14 residues. V was pared by 3 bases and J by 10 bases, with 13 bases between. CDR3 in amino acids: CASSFGQPGSPLHF. The CDR3 region has the DNA TGTGCCAGCAGTTTCGGGCAGCCAGGATCACCCCTCCACTTT.

This rearrangement joins TRBV12-3 or TRBV12-4 to TRBJ1-3; D unresolved. Trimming removed 8 bases at V and 0 bases at J, with 8 bases between. This CDR3 spans 13 amino acids. The CDR3 region is CASGTDSGNTIYF. CDR3 coding DNA: TGTGCCAGCGGTACCGACTCTGGAAACACCATATATTTT.

The chain recombines TRBV24-1 with TRBJ2-7, with D maybe TRBD2 (5 bases). Germline CDR1 and CDR2: KGHDR and SFDVKD. V was shortened by 4 bases and J by 9 bases, with 9 bases between the two germline ends. The CDR3 runs 11 residues. The CDR3 spells CATSDPAGQYF. The CDR3 region has the DNA TGTGCCACCAGTGACCCCGCGGGGCAGTACTTC.

This chain connects TRBV9 to TRBJ2-1, with 12 bases fitting TRBD2. This CDR3 region has 16 residues. Germline trimming cut 4 bases from V and 4 bases from J; bases unmatched to any gene: 6. Germline-derived CDR1 and CDR2 are SGDLS and YYNGEE. For the CDR3, the DNA is TGTGCCAGCAGCCGTAGTACTAGCGGGAGGTACAATGAGCAGTTCTTC. It is translated as CASSRSTSGRYNEQFF.

This clonotype occurred many times. This chain links TRBV7-2 with TRBJ1-1; D is undetermined. The V end lost 0 bases, the J end lost 6 bases, and 11 bases lay between the germline ends. The CDR3 extends over 14 amino acids. The germline V gene has CDR1 SGHTA and CDR2 FQGNSA. As DNA, the CDR3 is TGTGCCAGCAGCTTAGCGGGCGGGTACGCTGAAGCTTTCTTT. It is translated as CASSLAGGYAEAFF.

The chain joins TRBV9 to TRBJ2-1, with a tentative D call TRBD2 (5 bases). Germline CDR1 SGDLS, CDR2 YYNGEE. Trimming pared 3 bases from V and 8 bases from J, leaving 12 bases between. This CDR3 has 13 amino acids. CDR3 sequence reads: CASSGTSIDEQFF. CDR3 coding DNA: TGTGCCAGCAGCGGAACTAGTATCGATGAGCAGTTCTTC.

This clonotype was seen at least ten times. The rearrangement links TRBV6-2 or TRBV6-3 to TRBJ2-5; tentatively, D is TRBD1 or TRBD2 (7 bases each). This CDR3 has 16 amino acids. Germline loops: CDR1 MNHEY, CDR2 SVGEGT. V was clipped by 8 bases and J by 1 base, with 20 bases between them. The CDR3 protein is CASGTESGTPQETQYF. CDR3 DNA: TGTGCCAGCGGGACAGAAAGCGGGACGCCCCAAGAGACCCAGTACTTC.

This clonotype was recorded many times. The gene calls are TRBV7-2 and TRBJ2-5, with TRBD1 as a possible D gene (6 bases). CDR1 and CDR2 (germline): SGHTA, FQGNSA. Trimming removed 2 bases from V and 4 bases from J, with 11 bases in between. The CDR3 has 14 amino acids. The CDR3 DNA reads as TGTGCCAGCAGCTTAAACAGGGTGGCAGAGACCCAGTACTTC. It is translated as CASSLNRVAETQYF.

This chain connects TRBV5-4 to TRBJ2-1, with TRBD2 matching over 9 bases. The germline V gene encodes CDR1 SGHNT and CDR2 YYREEE (reference sequence). The junction had 13 bases not matched to a gene; V was cut back by 1 base and J by 8 bases. The CDR3 is 17 residues long. CDR3 nucleotides: TGTGCCAGCAGCTTGATGGTTGGGACTAGCTTTTTGGATGAGCAGTTCTTC. This codes for CASSLMVGTSFLDEQFF.

This clonotype was counted at least ten times. CDR3 protein: CASSLESGSNEQFF. The CDR3 region has the DNA TGTGCCAGCAGTTTAGAGTCAGGGTCCAATGAGCAGTTCTTC. The gene calls are TRBV12-3 or TRBV12-4 and TRBJ2-1, with a tentative D call TRBD1 (5 bases). Trimming took off 1 base at V and 6 bases at J, with 10 bases between the two ends. The CDR3 totals 14 residues.

The J gene is TRBJ2-1, the V gene TRBV10-1, with D possibly being TRBD1 or TRBD2 (5 bases each). This CDR3 is built from 15 residues. In germline, CDR1 is WNHNN, CDR2 SYGVQD (reference sequence). V lost 3 bases and J 6 bases, leaving 15 bases between the germline ends. For the CDR3, the DNA is TGCGCCAGCAGTGATATGGGGTATGGGGGCAATGAGCAGTTCTTC. Its protein is CASSDMGYGGNEQFF.

This clonotype was observed many times. This chain uses TRBV2 with TRBJ1-1, with D possibly matching TRBD1 (6 bases). The V and J ends lost 6 bases and 10 bases respectively, with 15 bases between them. CDR1 SNHLY and CDR2 FYNNEI come from the germline V gene. The CDR3 is made up of 12 amino acids. CDR3 sequence: CASREQGGGAFF. CDR3 nucleotide sequence: TGTGCCAGCAGAGAACAGGGAGGGGGAGCTTTCTTT.

This clonotype has only a few counts. J is TRBJ2-1 and V is TRBV20-1, with TRBD2 matching over 8 bases. CDR1 is DFQATT, CDR2 SNEGSKA, per germline (reference sequence). The J segment lost 10 bases and the V segment lost 3 bases, leaving 5 bases of the junction unmatched. CDR3 size: 12 residues. In nucleotides, the CDR3 is TGCAGTGCTAGGAGCGGGGGTAAGGAGCAGTTCTTC. Protein sequence: CSARSGGKEQFF.

The J gene is TRBJ1-4, the V gene TRBV12-3 or TRBV12-4, with unresolved D. The CDR3 has 13 residues. V was cut by 6 bases and J by 6 bases, with 11 bases left in between. CDR3 protein: CASRTTVDEKLFF. Written as DNA, the CDR3 is TGTGCCAGCAGGACCACTGTTGATGAAAAACTGTTTTTT.

This clonotype was detected many times. This chain connects TRBV7-9 to TRBJ2-5, with D perhaps matching TRBD2 (6 bases). This CDR3 contains 17 residues. Germline CDR1 and CDR2: SEHNR and FQNEAQ (reference sequence). Between the trimmed V and J ends, which lost 5 bases and 2 bases, there was a span of 21 bases. The chain's CDR3 is CASSDPSAWRDQETQYF. The CDR3 bases are TGTGCCAGCAGCGACCCGTCAGCGTGGAGGGATCAAGAGACCCAGTACTTC.

In this sample, this clonotype turned up many times. V usage is TRBV18 and J usage is TRBJ1-2; D perhaps matches TRBD1 (5 bases). Germline V CDR1 and CDR2: KGHSH, LQKENI. The CDR3 spans 13 residues. With 5 bases removed from V and 1 base from J, the gap between germline ends came to 8 bases. CDR3 nucleotides: TGTGCCAGCTCAGTGACAGATAACTATGGCTACACCTTC. Amino acids: CASSVTDNYGYTF.

This clonotype has ten or more counts. The chain carries TRBV5-1 and TRBJ1-1; perhaps TRBD1 as D (6 bases). V dropped 4 bases and J dropped 5 bases, with 21 bases sitting between them. The germline V gene encodes CDR1 SGHRS and CDR2 YFSETQ. The CDR3 is made up of 16 amino acids. The CDR3 loop is CASSLIQGQGETEAFF. The CDR3 DNA is TGCGCCAGCAGCCTCATTCAGGGGCAAGGAGAAACTGAAGCTTTCTTT.

This clonotype was counted only a few times. This chain connects TRBV27 to TRBJ1-2, with 8 bases lining up with TRBD1. Germline CDR1 is MNHEY and CDR2 is SMNVEV (reference sequence). The CDR3 length is 14 residues. V lost 5 bases, J lost 2 bases, and 4 bases stayed unmatched. The CDR3 is CASSLQGGNYGYTF. For the CDR3, the DNA is TGTGCCAGCAGTCTACAGGGGGGGAACTATGGCTACACCTTC.

The rearrangement uses TRBV13 and TRBJ2-5, with 9 positions matching TRBD2. The trim removed 8 bases at V and 5 bases at J, leaving 21 bases unmatched. Looked up from germline, CDR1 is PRHDT and CDR2 is FYEKMQ (reference sequence). This CDR3 has 18 residues. The CDR3 is CASCHCGGGTEGGETQYF. For the CDR3, the DNA is TGTGCCAGCTGCCATTGCGGGGGGGGGACCGAAGGCGGGGAGACCCAGTACTTC.